The entry below gives a single T cell receptor beta chain sequence along with its context. Its antigen is currently unknown. A second PCR of 7 to 11 cycles used a sample-barcoded 5' primer and a J-beta primer mix. Each cDNA molecule was tagged by a template-switch adaptor with 12 random nucleotides. TCRdb used MiXCR to reprocess the 5' RACE reads, holding one entry per CDR3 protein. The sample carries over a million distinct CDR3 sequences, 40% to 50% recorded once. These data come from a study of blood T cells in healthy people across ages. Study results and limitations: There was a strong correlation between TCR beta diversity and naive T cell percentage.

The V end was cut by 6 bases, the J end by 1 base, with 8 bases between. The germline V gene encodes CDR1 DFQATT and CDR2 SNEGSKA (reference sequence). The CDR3 spans 12 residues. This receptor was taken from an older woman in good health. The specimen sequenced was blood. V is TRBV20-1 and J is TRBJ2-3; no clear D gene. CDR3 nucleotide sequence: TGCAGTGCGAGGCACGGCACAGATACGCAGTATTTT. This translates into CSARHGTDTQYF.